This entry lists 9 T cell receptor beta chains sequenced from one sample in a study of beta chain features in type 1 diabetes (dated by TCRdb to between 2017 and 2018). On the study overall, not on this receptor specifically: A moderate but significant shortening of TCRB CDR3 length was observed in type 1 diabetes patients in all four CD4+ subsets.

Receptors were amplified or captured by the immunoSEQ multiplex PCR assay. The entire isolated RNA was reverse transcribed using the High Capacity cDNA Reverse Transcription Kit, and thus expressed TCRB transcripts were sequenced. In its TCRdb copy, this immuneACCESS table keeps in-frame sequences only and misses some clones. Where compared with another copy, unresolved V genes explain less than half of these, and the others have no known cause. For this sample the table gives more than 250,000 clones, of which approximately 15% were detected only once. The ten biggest clones cover about 0.017% of the sample. Their target antigens are unknown. The sequencing sample was made of naive CD4+ T cells from blood. The sample's cell subset or site label is to be understood as: true naive CD4+ T cells. Receptors originate from a man aged 30 to 45 with type 1 diabetes.

The V gene is TRBV7-9, the J gene TRBJ2-2; D is unresolved. The CDR3 spans 12 residues. V lost 3 bases and J lost 5, with 4 bases in between. Germline assignment: CDR1 SEHNR and CDR2 FQNEAQ (reference sequence). CDR3 region: CASSLSTGELFF. The CDR3 DNA follows: TGTGCCAGCAGCTTGTCTACCGGGGAGCTGTTTTTT. The whole variable domain, remainder taken from reference TRBV7-9 and TRBJ2-2, is DTGVSQNPRHKITKRGQNVTFRCDPISEHNRLYWYRQTLGQGPEFLTYFQNEAQLEKSRLLSDRFSAERPKGSFSTLEIQRTEQGDSAMYLCASSLSTGELFFGEGSRLTVL.

This clone was detected a few times. The rearrangement uses TRBV27 and TRBJ2-3; tentative D call: TRBD1 (5 bases). With 4 bases removed from V and 6 bases from J, the gap between germline ends came to 11 bases. Germline CDR1 reads MNHEY; CDR2 reads SMNVEV (reference sequence). The CDR3 sequence is 13 residues long. The CDR3 nucleotides read TGTGCCAGCAGTTCACCAGGGTCGGATACGCAGTATTTT. It yields the protein CASSSPGSDTQYF.

V is TRBV7-2 and J is TRBJ2-3; 8 nucleotides line up with TRBD1. The trim removed 5 bases at V and 3 bases at J, leaving 10 bases unmatched. The CDR3 runs 16 residues. Germline assignment: CDR1 SGHTA and CDR2 FQGNSA. Here the CDR3 reads CASSLQGAGTTDTQYF. The CDR3 bases are TGTGCCAGCAGCCTTCAGGGGGCCGGGACTACAGATACGCAGTATTTT.

The chain carries TRBV5-4 and TRBJ1-1; D perhaps matches TRBD1 (5 bases). Trimming took off 0 bases at V and 4 bases at J, with 10 bases between the two ends. From germline, CDR1 is SGHNT and CDR2 YYREEE (reference sequence). The CDR3 has 14 amino acids. The DNA of the CDR3 is TGTGCCAGCAGCTTGGTTTCAGGGCCCACTGAAGCTTTCTTT. Amino acids: CASSLVSGPTEAFF. Looking up the rest from reference TRBV5-4 and TRBJ1-1 gives the full variable domain: ETGVTQSPTHLIKTRGQQVTLRCSSQSGHNTVSWYQQALGQGPQFIFQYYREEENGRGNFPPRFSGLQFPNYSSELNVNALELDDSALYLCASSLVSGPTEAFFGQGTRLTVV.

This clone was counted between two and nine times. The rearrangement uses TRBV25-1 and TRBJ2-7; D gene uncertain. Germline V CDR1 and CDR2: MGHDK, SYGVNS. This CDR3 comprises 14 residues. Deletions cut 9 bases from V and 0 bases from J, with 15 bases between. For the CDR3, the DNA is TGTGCCAGGTCTACAGACCTGGGCTCCTACGAGCAGTACTTC. Protein product: CARSTDLGSYEQYF.

This clone occurred a few times. The CDR3 is CASTPLAGGDRNEQFF. The CDR3 region has the DNA TGTGCCAGTACCCCGCTAGCGGGAGGGGACCGCAATGAGCAGTTCTTC. The chain links TRBV19 to TRBJ2-1, with TRBD2 matching 12 bases. The CDR3 has 16 residues. Germline assignment: CDR1 LNHDA and CDR2 SQIVND (reference sequence). V was clipped by 7 bases and J by 6 bases; unmatched bases: 10.

The chain recombines TRBV25-1 with TRBJ2-1; 8 bases match TRBD2. J was trimmed by 3 bases and V by 2 bases; bases with no gene match: 6. Per germline, CDR1 MGHDK and CDR2 SYGVNS. The CDR3 is 16 amino acids. Here the CDR3 DNA reads TGTGCCAGCAGTGAAGGGACGGGAGGGCGCTACAATGAGCAGTTCTTC. Protein: CASSEGTGGRYNEQFF.

V usage is TRBV28 and J usage is TRBJ1-5; 8 bases are a match to TRBD1. CDR1 and CDR2 (germline): MDHEN, SYDVKM. With V trimmed by 9 bases and J by 0 bases, 1 base remained unmatched. The CDR3 runs to 13 residues. The CDR3 sequence: CASTGGSNQPQHF. In DNA form, the CDR3 reads TGTGCCAGTACAGGGGGTAGCAATCAGCCCCAGCATTTT. The full variable domain, in which reference TRBV28 and TRBJ1-5 provide the parts outside the CDR3, is DVKVTQSSRYLVKRTGEKVFLECVQDMDHENMFWYRQDPGLGLRLIYFSYDVKMKEKGDIPEGYSVSREKKERFSLILESASTNQTSMYLCASTGGSNQPQHFGDGTRLSIL.

This rearrangement joins TRBV6-5 to TRBJ2-7; 8 bases line up with TRBD2. The V and J ends lost 0 bases and 2 bases, in that order; junction bases with no gene match: 3. The CDR3 totals 15 residues. CDR1 MNHEY and CDR2 SVGAGI come from the germline V gene. CDR3 bases: TGTGCCAGCAGTTACTCTTCGGGAGGGGCCTACGAGCAGTACTTC. This encodes CASSYSSGGAYEQYF.